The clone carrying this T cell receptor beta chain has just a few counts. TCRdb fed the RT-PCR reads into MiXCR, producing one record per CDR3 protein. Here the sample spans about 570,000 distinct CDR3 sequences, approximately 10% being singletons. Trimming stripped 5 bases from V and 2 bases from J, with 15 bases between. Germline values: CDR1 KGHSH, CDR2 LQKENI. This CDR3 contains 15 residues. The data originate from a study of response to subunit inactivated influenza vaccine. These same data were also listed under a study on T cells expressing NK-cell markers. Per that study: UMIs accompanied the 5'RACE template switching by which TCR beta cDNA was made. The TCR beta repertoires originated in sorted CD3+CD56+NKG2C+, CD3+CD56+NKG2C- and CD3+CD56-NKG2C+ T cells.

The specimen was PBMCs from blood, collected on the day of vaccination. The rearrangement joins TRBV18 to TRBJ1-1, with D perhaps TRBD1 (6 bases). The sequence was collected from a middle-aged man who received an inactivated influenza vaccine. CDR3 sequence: CASSSRTDYNTEAFF. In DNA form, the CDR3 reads TGTGCCAGCTCATCCCGGACAGATTATAACACTGAAGCTTTCTTT.